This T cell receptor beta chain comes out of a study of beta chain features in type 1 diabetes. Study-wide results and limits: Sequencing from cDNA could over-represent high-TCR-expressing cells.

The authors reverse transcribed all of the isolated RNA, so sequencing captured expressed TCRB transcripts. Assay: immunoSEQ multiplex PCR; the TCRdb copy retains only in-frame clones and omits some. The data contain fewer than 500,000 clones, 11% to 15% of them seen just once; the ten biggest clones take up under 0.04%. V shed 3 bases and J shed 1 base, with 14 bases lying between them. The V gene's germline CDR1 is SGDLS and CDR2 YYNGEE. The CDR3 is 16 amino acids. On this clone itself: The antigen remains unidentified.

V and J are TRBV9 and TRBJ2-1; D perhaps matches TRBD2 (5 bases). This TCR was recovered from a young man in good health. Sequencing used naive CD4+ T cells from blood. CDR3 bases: TGTGCCAGCAGCGGGCCCTATAGCGTTTCCTACAATGAGCAGTTCTTC. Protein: CASSGPYSVSYNEQFF. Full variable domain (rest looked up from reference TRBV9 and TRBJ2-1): DSGVTQTPKHLITATGQRVTLRCSPRSGDLSVYWYQQSLDQGLQFLIQYYNGEERAKGNILERFSAQQFPDLHSELNLSSLELGDSALYFCASSGPYSVSYNEQFFGPGTRLTVL.